One sample yielded the 18 T cell receptor beta chains listed below, sequenced in a study of shared clonotypes between healthy human individuals (dated by TCRdb to 2020 to 2021). CD8 naive samples were obtained by positive selection for CCR7 among CD45RO-negative cells, yielding a CD45RA+CCR7+ population from which TemRA cells were excluded. Receptors were amplified or captured by the immunoSEQ multiplex PCR assay. Here the immuneACCESS table is served through TCRdb, limited to in-frame sequences with V and J called. Missing clones are a known gap in these copies; in checked studies unresolved V genes cover under half, and the rest lacks a known reason. Recorded for this sample are roughly 1,800,000 clones; roughly 95% of them occurred a single time. The top ten clonotypes cover roughly 1% of the sample. What was sequenced was naive CD8+ T cells sorted from blood. In the paper's terms, the cell subset or site label means: CD45RA+CCR7+. Receptor source: a man aged 18-30 years in good health.

This clone was seen only once. The V and J genes are TRBV4-1 and TRBJ2-1, with 9 bases matching TRBD2. Germline assignment: CDR1 MGHRA and CDR2 YSYEKL. Losses at the gene ends were 1 base for V and 7 bases for J; bases not matched to a gene: 8. The CDR3 runs to 16 residues. This chain's CDR3 is CASSQAGREGGNEQFF. The CDR3 DNA follows: TGCGCCAGCAGCCAAGCGGGGCGGGAGGGCGGAAATGAGCAGTTCTTC.

The rearrangement uses TRBV10-1 and TRBJ1-1; 8 bases fit TRBD1. The trim removed 2 bases at V and 1 base at J, leaving 3 bases unmatched. The V gene's germline CDR1 is WNHNN and CDR2 SYGVQD (reference sequence). The CDR3 extends over 15 amino acids. The CDR3 is CASSEGTGPNTEAFF. The CDR3 nucleotides are TGCGCCAGCAGTGAGGGGACAGGTCCGAACACTGAAGCTTTCTTT.

In regard to this clone: The identical CDR3 is also encoded by other nucleotide sequences in the sample. The gene calls are TRBV5-1 and TRBJ2-1; D is undetermined. Germline CDR1 and CDR2: SGHRS and YFSETQ. The CDR3 runs 15 residues. V lost 0 bases, J lost 4 bases, and 11 bases lay in between. The CDR3 DNA reads as TGCGCCAGCAGCTTGGCCACGGCAGCTTACAATGAGCAGTTCTTC. It codes for CASSLATAAYNEQFF.

This chain joins TRBV5-4 and TRBJ2-1; 9 bases align to TRBD2. In germline, CDR1 is SGHNT, CDR2 YYREEE (reference sequence). The ends lost 0 bases at V and 4 bases at J; junction bases unmatched: 5. The CDR3 covers 16 residues. This chain's CDR3 is CASSLEAGGDYNEQFF. Here the CDR3 DNA reads TGTGCCAGCAGCTTGGAGGCGGGAGGGGATTACAATGAGCAGTTCTTC.

The rearrangement uses TRBV4-1 and TRBJ2-3; D is undetermined. Trimming removed 2 bases from V and 6 bases from J, with 9 bases in between. Germline CDR1 reads MGHRA; CDR2 reads YSYEKL. The CDR3 covers 13 residues. CDR3 DNA: TGCGCCAGCAGCCAAAGGGATGGGGATACGCAGTATTTT. Protein: CASSQRDGDTQYF.

The chain combines TRBV6-5 with TRBJ2-7; no firm D call. This CDR3 comprises 14 residues. The V gene's germline CDR1 is MNHEY and CDR2 SVGAGI. Between the trimmed V and J ends, which lost 4 bases and 2 bases, there was a span of 12 bases. The CDR3, as DNA: TGTGCCAGCAGTTTCTTTGGGCCTACCTACGAGCAGTACTTC. As protein: CASSFFGPTYEQYF.

The chain couples TRBV6-6 to TRBJ2-1, with D tentatively TRBD2 (6 bases). The CDR3 is 12 residues long. Per the germline V gene, CDR1 is MNHNY and CDR2 is SVGAGI (reference sequence). The V end was cut by 6 bases, the J end by 7 bases, with 10 bases between. The CDR3 spells CASRAAGNEQFF. Written as DNA, the CDR3 is TGTGCCAGCAGAGCAGCGGGTAATGAGCAGTTCTTC.

The chain combines TRBV5-6 with TRBJ1-3; unclear D gene. There are 14 residues in the CDR3. From germline, CDR1 is SGHDT and CDR2 YYEEEE. With 3 bases removed from V and 2 bases from J, the gap between germline ends came to 9 bases. In nucleotides, the CDR3 is TGTGCCAGCAGCTCGAGGGTAACTGGAAACACCATATATTTT. Amino acids: CASSSRVTGNTIYF.

V is TRBV9 and J is TRBJ2-5; tentative D call: TRBD2 (5 bases). The CDR3 extends over 13 amino acids. Trimming removed 3 bases from V and 4 bases from J, with 10 bases in between. Germline V gene lookup returns CDR1 SGDLS and CDR2 YYNGEE. CDR3 nucleotide sequence: TGTGCCAGCAGCGAGCCCCGGGGAGAGACCCAGTACTTC. It yields the protein CASSEPRGETQYF.

The chain links TRBV6-1 to TRBJ2-7; 10 bases agree with TRBD2. From germline, CDR1 is MNHNS and CDR2 SASEGT. The CDR3 covers 15 residues. V trimming: 3 bases; J trimming: 11 bases; junction bases outside the gene matches: 13. CDR3 coding DNA: TGTGCCAGCAGTGAGGGACATAGAGCACTAGCGGGAAAGTACTTC. Translating it yields CASSEGHRALAGKYF.

This chain joins TRBV6-1 and TRBJ2-3; D remains ambiguous. This CDR3 spans 16 amino acids. Trimming took off 2 bases at V and 6 bases at J, with 18 bases between the two ends. CDR1 is MNHNS and CDR2 is SASEGT in the germline V gene. For the CDR3, the DNA is TGTGCCAGCAGTGAAACACTATGGGCCGCAGCGGATACGCAGTATTTT. This codes for CASSETLWAAADTQYF.

The rearrangement uses TRBV6-6 and TRBJ2-5; unclear D gene. The CDR3 consists of 14 residues. V gave up 0 bases and J gave up 4 bases, with 9 bases separating them. Germline CDR1 MNHNY, CDR2 SVGAGI (reference sequence). CDR3 sequence reads: CASSYSLDGETQYF. The CDR3 DNA follows: TGTGCCAGCAGTTACTCGTTGGATGGAGAGACCCAGTACTTC.

This chain's CDR3 is CASSSPGDWEAFF. The CDR3 DNA reads as TGTGCCAGCAGCTCCCCAGGGGATTGGGAAGCTTTCTTT. The rearrangement links TRBV11-2 to TRBJ1-1; D might be TRBD1 (6 bases). The CDR3 is made up of 13 amino acids. V shed 4 bases and J shed 8 bases, with 14 bases lying between them. Germline V gene lookup returns CDR1 SGHAT and CDR2 FQNNGV.

The chain uses TRBV27 and TRBJ1-5; no clear D gene. This CDR3 spans 11 amino acids. The V gene lost 11 bases and the J gene lost 5 bases, with 10 bases spanning the gap. From germline, CDR1 is MNHEY and CDR2 SMNVEV (reference sequence). CDR3 coding DNA: TGTGCCCCGGGAGGGCATCAGCCCCAGCATTTT. Amino acids: CAPGGHQPQHF.

As to this clone: Other DNA sequences in this sample translate to the same CDR3. This chain uses TRBV28 with TRBJ2-7; D may correspond to TRBD1 or TRBD2 (5 bases each). Trimming cost V 5 bases and J 3 bases, with 11 bases left between them. The CDR3 is 13 residues long. Per the germline V gene, CDR1 is MDHEN and CDR2 is SYDVKM. CDR3: CASSTGTGYEQYF. The CDR3 coding sequence is TGTGCCAGCAGTACGGGGACCGGCTACGAGCAGTACTTC. Complete variable domain (other parts from reference TRBV28 and TRBJ2-7): DVKVTQSSRYLVKRTGEKVFLECVQDMDHENMFWYRQDPGLGLRLIYFSYDVKMKEKGDIPEGYSVSREKKERFSLILESASTNQTSMYLCASSTGTGYEQYFGPGTRLTVT.

This rearrangement joins TRBV6-5 to TRBJ2-1; D is possibly TRBD2 (5 bases). The CDR3 consists of 13 residues. The germline gives CDR1 MNHEY, CDR2 SVGAGI. V lost 6 bases, J lost 6 bases, and 12 bases lay in between. The CDR3 loop is CASSLGVSNEQFF. CDR3 in DNA: TGTGCCAGCAGCCTGGGAGTCTCCAATGAGCAGTTCTTC.

This chain uses TRBV6-5 with TRBJ2-1; 9 nucleotides align to TRBD1. Germline-derived CDR1 and CDR2 are MNHEY and SVGAGI. This CDR3 has 15 residues. V trimming: 6 bases; J trimming: 5 bases; junction bases outside the gene matches: 8. For the CDR3, the DNA is TGTGCCAGCAGCTCGGGACAGGGCATGAACAATGAGCAGTTCTTC. It is translated as CASSSGQGMNNEQFF.

In regard to this clone: Other DNA sequences from this sample encode an identical CDR3 as well. This chain joins TRBV7-9 and TRBJ2-7; D may correspond to TRBD1 or TRBD2 (5 bases each). Deletions cut 1 base from V and 3 bases from J, with 7 bases between. The CDR3 consists of 13 residues. Germline loops: CDR1 SEHNR, CDR2 FQNEAQ (reference sequence). The CDR3 DNA is TGTGCCAGCAGCTTAGTTGGGGGCTACGAGCAGTACTTC. It encodes CASSLVGGYEQYF.